The subject of this entry is one T cell receptor (beta chain). The data originate from a study of blood T cell repertoires in COVID-19. CDR3 size: 15 residues. Trimming at V came to 0 bases and at J to 2 bases, leaving 5 bases not matched to a gene. Per the germline V gene, CDR1 is SGHKS and CDR2 is YYEKEE (reference sequence). Generated by immunoSEQ multiplex PCR, the TCRdb table keeps only in-frame clones and is missing some. The profile shows hundreds of thousands of clones, 83% of them singletons. V is TRBV5-5 and J is TRBJ2-7; 7 positions agree with TRBD2. This TCR came from a woman aged 45 to 65 with acute or convalescent COVID-19. The sequencing input was peripheral blood. CDR3 loop: CASSLVLAAPYEQYF. CDR3 nucleotides: TGTGCCAGCAGCTTGGTCCTAGCGGCGCCCTACGAGCAGTACTTC.